Listed below are T cell receptor beta chains from one sample, sequenced in a study of cytomegalovirus exposure and HLA in healthy donors. Only in-frame clones appear in the TCRdb table, and some are missing; sequencing was by immunoSEQ multiplex PCR. The table lists about 150,000 clones, roughly 80% of them singletons, with under 3% in the top ten. The sample consisted of PBMCs. These receptors were collected from a man aged 40-50 years in good health and CMV-seropositive. CDR3s include the opening cysteine and the closing phenylalanine or tryptophan. Each record gives: CDR3 DNA, CDR3 protein, J gene, CDR3 length, D gene, V gene, clone size. A D gene is named only where the DNA matches it firmly. Not every row has a clone size; where given, it reads once, few, many or a size class.

TGTTCCAGCAGCTTGTCAGGGTCTGGTAACACCATATATTTT,CSSSLSGSGNTIYF,TRBJ1-3,14,.,TRBV7-9,.
TGTGCCAGCAGCCCCGCGACAGGGAGGCACACCGGGGAGCTGTTTTTT,CASSPATGRHTGELFF,TRBJ2-2,16,.,TRBV5-4,.
TGTGCCAGCAGACAGGTATGGACAGGGGCTGACAATGAGCAGTTCTTC,CASRQVWTGADNEQFF,TRBJ2-1,16,TRBD1,TRBV7-9,.
TGTGCCTGGAGTAAACGGGAGGGGCGAAATTCACCCCTCCACTTT,CAWSKREGRNSPLHF,TRBJ1-6,15,.,TRBV30,.
TGTGCCAGCAGTGTCGGACAGGGAGGTTGGCCCCAGCATTTT,CASSVGQGGWPQHF,TRBJ1-5,14,TRBD1,TRBV6-5,.
TGTGCCAGCAGCCTCCAGCAGGGAAGTAATGAGCAGTTCTTC,CASSLQQGSNEQFF,TRBJ2-1,14,.,TRBV11-3,.
TGTGCCAGTAGTGGGACAGGGGGCTTCAATGAGCAGTTCTTC,CASSGTGGFNEQFF,TRBJ2-1,14,TRBD1,TRBV19,.
TGTGCCAGCAGTCCCCGGAGGTCGGACACTGAAGCTTTCTTT,CASSPRRSDTEAFF,TRBJ1-1,14,.,TRBV5-4,.
TGTGCCAGCAGCTTCGGGACTAGCGGGACGGGAACCGGGGAGCTGTTTTTT,CASSFGTSGTGTGELFF,TRBJ2-2,17,TRBD2,TRBV11-3,.
TGCGCCAGCAGTGGGGGGAGGACTAGCGGGAGACCCTCCTACAATGAGCAGTTCTTC,CASSGGRTSGRPSYNEQFF,TRBJ2-1,19,TRBD2,TRBV10-2,.
TGTGCCAGCAGCTTATCGGGACAGGGACGTGGCACTGAAGCTTTCTTT,CASSLSGQGRGTEAFF,TRBJ1-1,16,TRBD1,TRBV7-3,.
TGCGCCAGCAGCTTGGAAGCATGGACAGGGGGCTCCGGGGAGCTGTTTTTT,CASSLEAWTGGSGELFF,TRBJ2-2,17,TRBD1,TRBV5-1,.
TGTGCCAGCAGTGAAGGCAACAGGGGGTCTCTCAATGAGCAGTTCTTC,CASSEGNRGSLNEQFF,TRBJ2-1,16,TRBD1,TRBV25-1,.
TGTGCCATCAGTGCTGGGGGAGGCACTGAAGCTTTCTTT,CAISAGGGTEAFF,TRBJ1-1,13,.,TRBV10-3,few
TGTGCCAGCAGCTTGAGACTAGCGGGAGTACAAAATGAGCAGTTCTTC,CASSLRLAGVQNEQFF,TRBJ2-1,16,TRBD2,TRBV5-4,few
TGTGCCAGTAGTTCGCGACAGGATAGCAATCAGCCCCAGCATTTT,CASSSRQDSNQPQHF,TRBJ1-5,15,.,TRBV19,few
TGTGCCAGCAAGTACAGGGGCATAGTTTCCTACGAGCAGTACTTC,CASKYRGIVSYEQYF,TRBJ2-7,15,TRBD1,TRBV6-5,.
TGTGCCAGCACTCAGGGACAGCCGAACACTGAAGCTTTCTTT,CASTQGQPNTEAFF,TRBJ1-1,14,TRBD1,TRBV7-8,.
TGCGCCAGCGTACTAGGGACTAGCTTCAATGAGCAGTTCTTC,CASVLGTSFNEQFF,TRBJ2-1,14,TRBD2,TRBV10-2,.
TGTGCCAGTAGTATAGTCGCTAGCGGGAGTAATGAGCAGTTCTTC,CASSIVASGSNEQFF,TRBJ2-1,15,TRBD2,TRBV19,.
TGTGCCACCAGCAGAGGTGGCGGGAGCTCCTACAATGAGCAGTTCTTC,CATSRGGGSSYNEQFF,TRBJ2-1,16,TRBD2,TRBV15,.
TGTGCCAGTAGGACGACAGGGCCCCATGAGCAGTTCTTC,CASRTTGPHEQFF,TRBJ2-1,13,TRBD1,TRBV19,.
TGTGCCAGCTCGCCCGCCGTTGCGTCCTACAATGAGCAGTTCTTC,CASSPAVASYNEQFF,TRBJ2-1,15,.,TRBV9,.
TGTGCCTGGAGTGCGAGCACAGATACGCAGTATTTT,CAWSASTDTQYF,TRBJ2-3,12,.,TRBV30,.
TGTGCCATCAGTGAGAGGGAGACCAACACCGGGGAGCTGTTTTTT,CAISERETNTGELFF,TRBJ2-2,15,.,TRBV10-3,once
TGTGCCAGCTCACCGGTCCTATCGGCGGGCCCGGATGAGCAGTTCTTC,CASSPVLSAGPDEQFF,TRBJ2-1,16,.,TRBV18,.
TGTGCCAGCAGCTTGGAGGCCGGGGTAGGCTACGAGCAGTACTTC,CASSLEAGVGYEQYF,TRBJ2-7,15,.,TRBV5-4,few
TGTGCCAGCAGCTCTGGAGGGCTAGCCGTGGCAGATACGCAGTATTTT,CASSSGGLAVADTQYF,TRBJ2-3,16,.,TRBV5-5,.
TGTGCCAGCAGCCCGAACTTGACAGGTTATGGCTACACCTTC,CASSPNLTGYGYTF,TRBJ1-2,14,.,TRBV16,once
TGTGCCAGCAGTGCGGGACAGGGGGGCAATGAGCAGTTCTTC,CASSAGQGGNEQFF,TRBJ2-1,14,TRBD1,TRBV6-1,.
TGTGCCAGCAGGACGGGGGGGACAGGGGTTGAAAAACTGTTTTTT,CASRTGGTGVEKLFF,TRBJ1-4,15,TRBD1,TRBV6-5,.
TGTGCCAGCAGCGTAGGCGGCCGAGGTGACAGGGGCGGGAGGGCCGCCTACAATGAGCAGTTCTTC,CASSVGGRGDRGGRAAYNEQFF,TRBJ2-1,22,.,TRBV9,once
TGCGCCAGCAGTGCGCAGGGCCTCAATGAGCAGTTCTTC,CASSAQGLNEQFF,TRBJ2-1,13,.,TRBV10-1,.
TGTGCCAGCAGCGTATCCGGGGACTCCAGTTACGAGCAGTACTTC,CASSVSGDSSYEQYF,TRBJ2-7,15,.,TRBV9,.
TGTGCCAGCAGCCTACAGGGGACCTTGGATCAGCCCCAGCATTTT,CASSLQGTLDQPQHF,TRBJ1-5,15,TRBD1,TRBV7-9,.
TGTGCCAGCAGCCCACAGGGGGGGCTTTACAATGAGCAGTTCTTC,CASSPQGGLYNEQFF,TRBJ2-1,15,.,TRBV7-2,.
TGTGCCAGCAGCCAACTTTGGTCAGGCGAGCAGTACTTC,CASSQLWSGEQYF,TRBJ2-7,13,.,TRBV27,.
TGTGCCAGCAGCTTGCAGAGACAGGGTCGTTACGAGCAGTACTTC,CASSLQRQGRYEQYF,TRBJ2-7,15,TRBD1,TRBV11-2,.
TGTGCCAGCAGTTACTCACCTACAGAGACCAACACTGAAGCTTTCTTT,CASSYSPTETNTEAFF,TRBJ1-1,16,.,TRBV6-5,.
TGCGCCAGCAGCCAAGCCAGGGGAAACAACATTCAGTACTTC,CASSQARGNNIQYF,TRBJ2-4,14,.,TRBV4-1,few
TGTGCCAGCAGCCCATCGACAGTATCCTACGAGCAGTACTTC,CASSPSTVSYEQYF,TRBJ2-7,14,.,TRBV7-7,.
TGTGCCAGCAGCCAGCGACACAGGGTTTACTATAATTCACCCCTCCACTTT,CASSQRHRVYYNSPLHF,TRBJ1-6,17,.,TRBV27,.
TGTGCCAGTAGTATTGGGTCACGGGGAGGGGGTCAGCCCCAGCATTTT,CASSIGSRGGGQPQHF,TRBJ1-5,16,.,TRBV19,.
TGCAGTGCTAGATTTGCGGGAGTTACGTATTTT,CSARFAGVTYF,TRBJ2-3,11,TRBD2,TRBV20-1,once
TGTGCCAGCAGTCCCCCGGGACAGGGGTGGTCTACCGGGGAGCTGTTTTTT,CASSPPGQGWSTGELFF,TRBJ2-2,17,TRBD1,TRBV28,.
TGTGCCAGCAGTTCCCGCAGCCCCACAGGTGAAGCTTTCTTT,CASSSRSPTGEAFF,TRBJ1-1,14,.,TRBV28,.
TGTGCCAGCAGCGTAGCTACTGGCACTATGAACACTGAAGCTTTCTTT,CASSVATGTMNTEAFF,TRBJ1-1,16,.,TRBV9,few
TGCGCCAGCAGCCAAGGGACTAACCGATACGAGCAGTACTTC,CASSQGTNRYEQYF,TRBJ2-7,14,.,TRBV4-1,.
TGTGCCAGCAGTTTAGCTCACGGTAACTATGGCTACACCTTC,CASSLAHGNYGYTF,TRBJ1-2,14,.,TRBV28,.
TGCGCCAGCAGCATCGGACAGGGGAACACCGGGGAGCTGTTTTTT,CASSIGQGNTGELFF,TRBJ2-2,15,TRBD1,TRBV5-1,.